Below, one T cell receptor beta chain is given with its context. The target antigen is unknown. A multiplex PCR was run with 60 Vbeta primers and 13 Jbeta primers. Sequenced by immunoSEQ multiplex PCR; TCRdb stores in-frame clones only, minus some. The sample holds a few hundred thousand clones; about 83% are singletons and the top ten take just over 1.4%. In germline, CDR1 is LNHNV, CDR2 YYDKDF (reference sequence). This CDR3 has 15 amino acids. This sample is drawn from a study of cytomegalovirus exposure and HLA in healthy donors. General observations from the study: In a later analysis, at a false discovery rate of 0.05, some 17,000 TCR beta sequences were associated with HLA alleles. Reportedly, HLA-A and HLA-B alleles of most subjects were accurately predicted from TCR beta. According to an earlier analysis, most TCR beta V segments yielded productive rearrangements about 87% or about 30% of the time.

The clonotype originates from a girl aged 10-17 years in good health and CMV-seronegative. This chain joins TRBV15 and TRBJ2-5, with TRBD1 matching 10 bases. Gene TRBJ2-7 matches the end of the DNA better, so the J call may be wrong. Sequencing was performed on PBMCs. The CDR3 loop reads CATSGARDRGREQYF. The CDR3 DNA is TGTGCCACCAGCGGGGCCCGGGACAGGGGACGCGAGCAGTACTTC.